This entry concerns a single T cell receptor beta chain. In the authors' workflow: Reference gene primers were amplified, and this amplification served to estimate nucleated cell counts. TCRdb's table, derived via immunoSEQ multiplex PCR, lists solely in-frame clones and lacks some. D and trimming were read from the DNA, whereas the V and J calls and clone size are those reported in that table. This table holds around 150,000 clones, approximately 84% found once. The entry originates in a study of blood T cell repertoires in COVID-19. On the study more broadly: Researchers got acute and convalescent COVID-19 samples from the United States, Italy and Spain. Sources were T cells, B-cell-depleted T cells, or PBMCs; the material itself was cDNA or gDNA.

The CDR3 is 13 residues long. J lost 10 bases, V lost 5 bases, and 8 bases had no gene match. Germline CDR1 LNHDA, CDR2 SQIVND (reference sequence). The rearrangement links TRBV19 to TRBJ1-5; 7 bases align to TRBD1. This sequence originates from a woman older than 75 with acute or convalescent COVID-19. Sample: peripheral blood. The CDR3 is CASSPQGQGPQHF. The CDR3 DNA follows: TGTGCCAGTAGTCCACAGGGGCAGGGACCCCAGCATTTT.